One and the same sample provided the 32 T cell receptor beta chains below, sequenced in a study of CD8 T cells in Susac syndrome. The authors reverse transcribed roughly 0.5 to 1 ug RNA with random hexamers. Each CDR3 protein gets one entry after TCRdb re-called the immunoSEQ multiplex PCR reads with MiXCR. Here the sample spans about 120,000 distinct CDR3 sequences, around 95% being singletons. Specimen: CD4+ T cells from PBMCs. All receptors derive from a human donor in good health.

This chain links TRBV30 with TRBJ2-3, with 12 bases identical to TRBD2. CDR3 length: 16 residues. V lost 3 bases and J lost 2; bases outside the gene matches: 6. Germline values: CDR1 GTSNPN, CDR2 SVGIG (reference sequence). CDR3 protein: CAWSYGLAGHTDTQYF. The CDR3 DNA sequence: TGTGCCTGGAGCTACGGACTAGCGGGACACACAGATACGCAGTATTTT.

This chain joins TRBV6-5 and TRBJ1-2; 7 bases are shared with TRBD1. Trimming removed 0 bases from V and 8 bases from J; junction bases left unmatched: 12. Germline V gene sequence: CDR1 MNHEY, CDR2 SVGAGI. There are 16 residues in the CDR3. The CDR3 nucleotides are TGTGCCAGCAGTTACTCCGTGGCAGGGGGGATTTCGGGCTACACCTTC. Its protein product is CASSYSVAGGISGYTF.

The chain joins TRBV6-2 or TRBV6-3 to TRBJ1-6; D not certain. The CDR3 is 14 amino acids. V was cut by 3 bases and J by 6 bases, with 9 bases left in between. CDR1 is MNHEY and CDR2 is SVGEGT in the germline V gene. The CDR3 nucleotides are TGTGCCAGCAGTTATCCCGAGGGTAATTCACCCCTCCACTTT. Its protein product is CASSYPEGNSPLHF.

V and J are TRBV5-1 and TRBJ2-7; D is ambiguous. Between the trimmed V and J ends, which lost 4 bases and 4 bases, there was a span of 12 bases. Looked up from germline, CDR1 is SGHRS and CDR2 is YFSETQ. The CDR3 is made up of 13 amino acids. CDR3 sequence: CASSPGIGYEQYF. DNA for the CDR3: TGCGCCAGCAGCCCTGGGATTGGTTACGAGCAGTACTTC.

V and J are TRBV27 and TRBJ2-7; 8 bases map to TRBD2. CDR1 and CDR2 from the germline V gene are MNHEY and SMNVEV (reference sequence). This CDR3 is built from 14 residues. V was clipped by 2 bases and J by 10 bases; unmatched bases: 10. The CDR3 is CASSLLGAGVGQYF. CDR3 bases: TGTGCCAGCAGTTTACTTGGAGCGGGAGTCGGTCAGTACTTC.

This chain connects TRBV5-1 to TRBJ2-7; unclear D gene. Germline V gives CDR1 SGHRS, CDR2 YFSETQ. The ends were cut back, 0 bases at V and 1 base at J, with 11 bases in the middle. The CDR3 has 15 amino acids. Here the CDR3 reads CASSLDSGRSYEQYF. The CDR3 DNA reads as TGCGCCAGCAGCTTGGATTCGGGCAGATCCTACGAGCAGTACTTC. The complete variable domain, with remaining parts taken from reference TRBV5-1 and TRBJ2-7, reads KAGVTQTPRYLIKTRGQQVTLSCSPISGHRSVSWYQQTPGQGLQFLFEYFSETQRNKGNFPGRFSGRQFSNSRSEMNVSTLELGDSALYLCASSLDSGRSYEQYFGPGTRLTVT.

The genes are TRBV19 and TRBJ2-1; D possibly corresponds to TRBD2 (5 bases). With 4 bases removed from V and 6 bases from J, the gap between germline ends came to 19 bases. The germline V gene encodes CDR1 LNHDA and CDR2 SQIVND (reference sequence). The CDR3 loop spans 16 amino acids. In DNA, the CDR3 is TGTGCCAGTAGTAACGTTCCACTAGTATCTTTCAATGAGCAGTTCTTC. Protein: CASSNVPLVSFNEQFF.

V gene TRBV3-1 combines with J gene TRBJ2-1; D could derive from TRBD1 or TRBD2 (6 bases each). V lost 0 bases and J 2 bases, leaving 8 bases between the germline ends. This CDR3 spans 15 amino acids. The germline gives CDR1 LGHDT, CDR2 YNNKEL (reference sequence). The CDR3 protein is CASSQERGAYNEQFF. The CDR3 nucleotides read TGTGCCAGCAGCCAAGAAAGGGGGGCCTACAATGAGCAGTTCTTC.

The CDR3 bases are TGTGCCAGCAGCTCAGGACAGGGGGGTATTCCCCTCCACTTT. It translates to CASSSGQGGIPLHF. The V and J genes are TRBV28 and TRBJ1-6; TRBD1 agrees at 10 bases. With 6 bases clipped from V and 13 bases from J, the junction kept 9 bases outside the gene matches. Germline CDR1 and CDR2: MDHEN and SYDVKM. CDR3 length: 14 residues. Complete variable domain (other parts from reference TRBV28 and TRBJ1-6): DVKVTQSSRYLVKRTGEKVFLECVQDMDHENMFWYRQDPGLGLRLIYFSYDVKMKEKGDIPEGYSVSREKKERFSLILESASTNQTSMYLCASSSGQGGIPLHFGNGTRLTVT.

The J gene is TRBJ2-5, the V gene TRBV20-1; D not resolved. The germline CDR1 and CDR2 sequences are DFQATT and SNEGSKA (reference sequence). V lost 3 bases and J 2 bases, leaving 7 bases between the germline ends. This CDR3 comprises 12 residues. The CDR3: CSARELQETQYF. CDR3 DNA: TGCAGTGCTAGGGAGCTACAAGAGACCCAGTACTTC.

CDR3 in DNA: TGTGCCAGCAGTTCGGGACTAGCGGGAGGTGGTAGCACAGATACGCAGTATTTT. This translates into CASSSGLAGGGSTDTQYF. V gene TRBV6-2 or TRBV6-3 combines with J gene TRBJ2-3; TRBD2 agrees at 15 bases. The junction had 5 bases not matched to a gene; V was cut back by 4 bases and J by 0 bases. The CDR3 loop spans 18 amino acids. Germline assignment: CDR1 MNHEY and CDR2 SVGEGT.

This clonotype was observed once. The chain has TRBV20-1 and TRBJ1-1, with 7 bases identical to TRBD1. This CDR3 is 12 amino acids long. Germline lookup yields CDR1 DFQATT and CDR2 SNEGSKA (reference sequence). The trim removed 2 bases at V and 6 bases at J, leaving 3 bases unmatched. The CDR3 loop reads CSARPGQAEAFF. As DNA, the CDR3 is TGCAGTGCTAGACCCGGACAGGCTGAAGCTTTCTTT.

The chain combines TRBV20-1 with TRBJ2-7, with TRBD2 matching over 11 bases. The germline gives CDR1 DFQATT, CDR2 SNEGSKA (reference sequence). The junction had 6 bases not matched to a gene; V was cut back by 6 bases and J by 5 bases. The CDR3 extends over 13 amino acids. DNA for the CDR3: TGCAGTGCCACGCCGGGACTAGCGGACGAGCAGTACTTC. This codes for CSATPGLADEQYF.

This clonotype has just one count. DNA for the CDR3: TGTGCCTGGTCAATGGCGGGAGTGTCGGAGCAGTACTTC. Its protein product is CAWSMAGVSEQYF. V is TRBV30 and J is TRBJ2-7, with TRBD2 matching over 7 bases. J lost 7 bases, V lost 5 bases, and 11 bases had no gene match. The CDR3 runs 13 residues. Germline V lookup: CDR1 GTSNPN, CDR2 SVGIG (reference sequence). The variable domain in full, with the rest retrieved from reference TRBV30 and TRBJ2-7, is SQTIHQWPATLVQPVGSPLSLECTVEGTSNPNLYWYRQAAGRGLQLLFYSVGIGQISSEVPQNLSASRPQDRQFILSSKKLLLSDSGFYLCAWSMAGVSEQYFGPGTRLTVT.

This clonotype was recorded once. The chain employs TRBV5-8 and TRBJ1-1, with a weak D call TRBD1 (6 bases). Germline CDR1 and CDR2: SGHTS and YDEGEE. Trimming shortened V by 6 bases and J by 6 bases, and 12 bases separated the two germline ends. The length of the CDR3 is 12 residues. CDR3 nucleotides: TGTGCCAGCAACAGGGTTTCTCCTGAAGCTTTCTTT. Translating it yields CASNRVSPEAFF.

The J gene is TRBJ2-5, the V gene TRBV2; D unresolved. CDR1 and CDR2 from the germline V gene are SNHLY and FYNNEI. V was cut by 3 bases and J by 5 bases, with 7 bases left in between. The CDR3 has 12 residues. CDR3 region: CASSDFPETQYF. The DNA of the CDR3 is TGTGCCAGCAGTGATTTCCCCGAGACCCAGTACTTC.

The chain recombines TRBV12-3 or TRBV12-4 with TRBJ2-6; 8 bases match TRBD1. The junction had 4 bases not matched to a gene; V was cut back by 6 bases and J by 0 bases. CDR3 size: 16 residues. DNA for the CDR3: TGTGCCAGCAGAGGGACAGGAGGCTCTGGGGCCAACGTCCTGACTTTC. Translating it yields CASRGTGGSGANVLTF.

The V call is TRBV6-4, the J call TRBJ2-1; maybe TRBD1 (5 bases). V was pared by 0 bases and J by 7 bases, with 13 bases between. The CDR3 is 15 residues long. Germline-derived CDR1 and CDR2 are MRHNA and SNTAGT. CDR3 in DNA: TGTGCCAGCAGTGACTCCCCTGGGGCGACAAATGAGCAGTTCTTC. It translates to CASSDSPGATNEQFF.

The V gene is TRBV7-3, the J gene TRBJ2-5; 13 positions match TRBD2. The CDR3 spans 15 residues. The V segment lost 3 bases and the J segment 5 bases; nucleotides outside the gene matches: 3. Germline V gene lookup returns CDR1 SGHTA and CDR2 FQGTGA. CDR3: CASSFTSGRAETQYF. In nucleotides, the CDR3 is TGTGCCAGCAGCTTCACTAGCGGGAGGGCGGAGACCCAGTACTTC.

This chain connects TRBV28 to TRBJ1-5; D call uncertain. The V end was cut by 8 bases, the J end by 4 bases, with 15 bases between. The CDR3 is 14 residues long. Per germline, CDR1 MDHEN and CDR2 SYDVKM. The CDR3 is CASRTLKENQPQHF. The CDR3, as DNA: TGTGCCAGCCGGACTCTCAAGGAGAATCAGCCCCAGCATTTT.

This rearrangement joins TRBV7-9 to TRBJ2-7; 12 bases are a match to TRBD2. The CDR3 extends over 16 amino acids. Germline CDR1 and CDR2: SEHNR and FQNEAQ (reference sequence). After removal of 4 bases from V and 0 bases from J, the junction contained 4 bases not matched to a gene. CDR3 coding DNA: TGTGCCAGCAGCTGGACTAGCGGGGAGAGCTCCTACGAGCAGTACTTC. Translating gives CASSWTSGESSYEQYF.

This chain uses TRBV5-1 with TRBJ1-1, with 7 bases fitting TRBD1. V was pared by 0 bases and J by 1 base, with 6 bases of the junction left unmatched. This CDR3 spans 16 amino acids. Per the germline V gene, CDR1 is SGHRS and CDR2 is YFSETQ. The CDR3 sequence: CASSLAQGETNTEAFF. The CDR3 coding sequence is TGCGCCAGCAGCTTGGCCCAGGGGGAAACGAACACTGAAGCTTTCTTT.

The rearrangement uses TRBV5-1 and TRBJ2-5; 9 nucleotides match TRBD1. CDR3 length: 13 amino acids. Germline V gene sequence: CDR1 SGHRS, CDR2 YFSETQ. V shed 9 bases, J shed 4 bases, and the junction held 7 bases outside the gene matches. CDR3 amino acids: CATSGQGLETQYF. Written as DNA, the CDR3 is TGCGCCACCTCGGGACAGGGATTAGAGACCCAGTACTTC.

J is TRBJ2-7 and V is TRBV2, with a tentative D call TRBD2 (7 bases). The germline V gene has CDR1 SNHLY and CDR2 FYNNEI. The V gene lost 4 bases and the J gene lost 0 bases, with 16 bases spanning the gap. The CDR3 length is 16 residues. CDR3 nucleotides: TGTGCCAGCAGTGTATTAGGGGGGGAAGACTCCTACGAGCAGTACTTC. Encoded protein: CASSVLGGEDSYEQYF.

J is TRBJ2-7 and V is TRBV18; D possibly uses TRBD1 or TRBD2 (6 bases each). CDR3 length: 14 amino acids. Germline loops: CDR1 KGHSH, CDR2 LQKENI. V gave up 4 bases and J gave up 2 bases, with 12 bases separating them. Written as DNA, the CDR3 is TGTGCCAGCTCACGGGGGGCAGGGACCTACGAGCAGTACTTC. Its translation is CASSRGAGTYEQYF.

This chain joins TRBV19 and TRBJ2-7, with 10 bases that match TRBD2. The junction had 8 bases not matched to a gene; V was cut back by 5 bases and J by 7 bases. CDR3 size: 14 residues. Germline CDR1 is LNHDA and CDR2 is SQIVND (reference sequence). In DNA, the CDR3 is TGTGCCAGTAGTTCCGGGACTAGCGTGACTGAGCAGTACTTC. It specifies CASSSGTSVTEQYF.

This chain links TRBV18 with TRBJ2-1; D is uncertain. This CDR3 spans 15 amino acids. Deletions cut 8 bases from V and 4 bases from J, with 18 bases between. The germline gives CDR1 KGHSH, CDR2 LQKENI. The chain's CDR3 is CASATDRTTYNEQFF. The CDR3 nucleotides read TGTGCCAGCGCTACGGACCGGACCACTTACAATGAGCAGTTCTTC. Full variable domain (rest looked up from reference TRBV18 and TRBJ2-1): NAGVMQNPRHLVRRRGQEARLRCSPMKGHSHVYWYRQLPEEGLKFMVYLQKENIIDESGMPKERFSAEFPKEGPSILRIQQVVRGDSAAYFCASATDRTTYNEQFFGPGTRLTVL.

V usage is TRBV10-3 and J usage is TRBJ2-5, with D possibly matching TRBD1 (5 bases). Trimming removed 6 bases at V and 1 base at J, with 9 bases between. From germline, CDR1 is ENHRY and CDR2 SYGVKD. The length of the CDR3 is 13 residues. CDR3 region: CAIRGQSQETQYF. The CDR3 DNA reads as TGTGCCATCAGGGGGCAAAGCCAAGAGACCCAGTACTTC.

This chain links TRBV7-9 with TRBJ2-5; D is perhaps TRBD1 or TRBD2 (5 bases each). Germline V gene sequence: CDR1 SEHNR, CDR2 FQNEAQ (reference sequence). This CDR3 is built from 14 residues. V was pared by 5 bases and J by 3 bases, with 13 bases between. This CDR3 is CASSRGGREETQYF. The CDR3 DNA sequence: TGTGCCAGCAGCCGAGGAGGCAGGGAAGAGACCCAGTACTTC. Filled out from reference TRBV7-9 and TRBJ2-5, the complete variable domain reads DTGVSQNPRHKITKRGQNVTFRCDPISEHNRLYWYRQTLGQGPEFLTYFQNEAQLEKSRLLSDRFSAERPKGSFSTLEIQRTEQGDSAMYLCASSRGGREETQYFGPGTRLLVL.

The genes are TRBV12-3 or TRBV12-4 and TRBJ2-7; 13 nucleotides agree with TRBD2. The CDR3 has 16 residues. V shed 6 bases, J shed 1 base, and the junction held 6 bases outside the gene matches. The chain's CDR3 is CASSHLGLAGSYEQYF. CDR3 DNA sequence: TGTGCCAGCAGCCATTTGGGACTAGCGGGATCCTACGAGCAGTACTTC.

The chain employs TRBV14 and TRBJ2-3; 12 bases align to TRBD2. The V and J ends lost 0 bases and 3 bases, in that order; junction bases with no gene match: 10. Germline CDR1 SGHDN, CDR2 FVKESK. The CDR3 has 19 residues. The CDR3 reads CASSQEWLAGGPSTDTQYF. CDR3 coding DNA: TGTGCCAGCAGCCAAGAATGGCTAGCGGGAGGGCCGAGTACAGATACGCAGTATTTT.

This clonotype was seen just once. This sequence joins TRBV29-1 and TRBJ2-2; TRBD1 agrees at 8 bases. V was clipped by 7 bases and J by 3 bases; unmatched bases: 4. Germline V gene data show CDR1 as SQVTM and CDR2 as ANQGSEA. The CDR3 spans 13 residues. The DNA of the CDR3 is TGCAGCGCAAGGGGACAGGACACCGGGGAGCTGTTTTTT. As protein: CSARGQDTGELFF.